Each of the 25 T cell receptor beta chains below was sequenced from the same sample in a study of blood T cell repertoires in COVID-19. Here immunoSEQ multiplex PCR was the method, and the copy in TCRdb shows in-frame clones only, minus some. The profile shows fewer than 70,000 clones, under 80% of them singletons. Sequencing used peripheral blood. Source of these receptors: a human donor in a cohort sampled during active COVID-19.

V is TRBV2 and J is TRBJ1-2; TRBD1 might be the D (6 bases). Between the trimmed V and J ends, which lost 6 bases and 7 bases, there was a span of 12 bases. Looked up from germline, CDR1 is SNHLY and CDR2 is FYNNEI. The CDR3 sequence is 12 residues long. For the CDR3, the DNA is TGTGCCAGCAGCGAGCACAGGGCTGGCTACACCTTC. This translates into CASSEHRAGYTF.

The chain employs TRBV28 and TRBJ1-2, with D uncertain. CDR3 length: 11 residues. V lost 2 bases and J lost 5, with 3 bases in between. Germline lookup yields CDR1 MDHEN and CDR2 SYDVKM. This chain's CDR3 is CASSLLYGYTF. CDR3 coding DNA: TGTGCCAGCAGTTTACTATATGGCTACACCTTC.

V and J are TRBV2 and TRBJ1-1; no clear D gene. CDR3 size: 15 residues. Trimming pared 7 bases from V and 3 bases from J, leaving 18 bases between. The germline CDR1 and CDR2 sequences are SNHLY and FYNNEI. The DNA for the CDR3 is TGTGCCAGCACCCCGCGCCCCGGGTTCGACACTGAAGCTTTCTTT. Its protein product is CASTPRPGFDTEAFF.

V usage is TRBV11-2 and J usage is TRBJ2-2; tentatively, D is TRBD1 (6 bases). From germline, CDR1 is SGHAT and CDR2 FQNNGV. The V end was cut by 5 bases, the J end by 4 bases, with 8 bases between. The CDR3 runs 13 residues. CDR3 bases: TGTGCCAGCAGCCCAGGGGTCACCGGGGAGCTGTTTTTT. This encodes CASSPGVTGELFF.

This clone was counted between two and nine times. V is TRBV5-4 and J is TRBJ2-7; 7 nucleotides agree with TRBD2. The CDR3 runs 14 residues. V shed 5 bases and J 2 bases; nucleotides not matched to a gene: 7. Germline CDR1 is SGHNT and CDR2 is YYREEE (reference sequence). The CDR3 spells CASSPGLVAYEQYF. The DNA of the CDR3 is TGTGCCAGCAGTCCCGGACTAGTGGCCTACGAGCAGTACTTC.

CDR3 region: CASSLWDSRYGYTF. CDR3 sequence (DNA): TGTGCCAGCAGTTTATGGGACAGTAGGTATGGCTACACCTTC. The rearrangement joins TRBV28 to TRBJ1-2, with D maybe TRBD1 (6 bases). Germline V lookup: CDR1 MDHEN, CDR2 SYDVKM. Trimming stripped 0 bases from V and 5 bases from J, with 10 bases between. CDR3 length: 14 residues.

The CDR3 loop is CSASVSEYEQYF. In DNA form, the CDR3 reads TGCAGTGCTAGTGTTAGCGAGTACGAGCAGTACTTC. The genes are TRBV20-1 and TRBJ2-7, with a weak D call TRBD2 (5 bases). Trimming pared 3 bases from V and 4 bases from J, leaving 10 bases between. Germline V gene lookup returns CDR1 DFQATT and CDR2 SNEGSKA (reference sequence). The CDR3 consists of 12 residues.

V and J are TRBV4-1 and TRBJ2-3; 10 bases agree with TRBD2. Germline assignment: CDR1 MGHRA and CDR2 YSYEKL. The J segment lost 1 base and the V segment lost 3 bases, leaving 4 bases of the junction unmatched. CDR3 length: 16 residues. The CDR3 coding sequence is TGCGCCAGCAGCCAGGCAGCGGGGGGGCGCACAGATACGCAGTATTTT. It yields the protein CASSQAAGGRTDTQYF.

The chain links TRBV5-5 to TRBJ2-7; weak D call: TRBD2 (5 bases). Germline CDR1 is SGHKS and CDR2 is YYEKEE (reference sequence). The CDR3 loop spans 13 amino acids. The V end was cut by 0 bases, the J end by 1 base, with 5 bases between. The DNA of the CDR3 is TGTGCCAGCAGCTTGGGGGAGTCCTACGAGCAGTACTTC. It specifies CASSLGESYEQYF.

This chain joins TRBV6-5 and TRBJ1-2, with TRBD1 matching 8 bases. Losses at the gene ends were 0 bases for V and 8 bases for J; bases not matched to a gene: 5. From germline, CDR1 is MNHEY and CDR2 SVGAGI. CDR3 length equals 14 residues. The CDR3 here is CASSYSGQGAGYTF. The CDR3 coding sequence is TGTGCCAGCAGTTACTCGGGGCAGGGGGCCGGCTACACCTTC.

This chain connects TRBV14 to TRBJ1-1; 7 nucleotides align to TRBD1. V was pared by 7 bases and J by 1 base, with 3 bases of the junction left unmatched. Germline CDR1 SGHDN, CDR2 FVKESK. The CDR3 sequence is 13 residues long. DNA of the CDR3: TGTGCCAGCAATAAGGGGGCGAACACTGAAGCTTTCTTT. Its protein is CASNKGANTEAFF.

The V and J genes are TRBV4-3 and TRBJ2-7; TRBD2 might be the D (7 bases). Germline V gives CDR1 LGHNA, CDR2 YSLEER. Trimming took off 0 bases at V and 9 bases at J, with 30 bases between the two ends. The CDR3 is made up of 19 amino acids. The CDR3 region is CASSQDPLSGGGSVSGQYF. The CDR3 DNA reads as TGCGCCAGCAGCCAAGATCCTCTCTCGGGCGGGGGCAGTGTTTCTGGGCAGTACTTC.

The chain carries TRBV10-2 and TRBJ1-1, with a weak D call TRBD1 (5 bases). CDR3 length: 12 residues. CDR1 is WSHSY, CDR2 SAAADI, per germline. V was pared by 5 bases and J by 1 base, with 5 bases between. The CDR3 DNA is TGCGCCAGCAGTAGGGGGAACACTGAAGCTTTCTTT. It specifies CASSRGNTEAFF.

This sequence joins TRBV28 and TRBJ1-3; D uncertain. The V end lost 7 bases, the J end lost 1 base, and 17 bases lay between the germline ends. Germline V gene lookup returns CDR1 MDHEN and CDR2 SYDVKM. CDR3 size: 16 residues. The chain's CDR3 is CASTLDGLPSGNTIYF. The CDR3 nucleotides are TGTGCCAGCACCCTGGACGGACTACCATCTGGAAACACCATATATTTT.

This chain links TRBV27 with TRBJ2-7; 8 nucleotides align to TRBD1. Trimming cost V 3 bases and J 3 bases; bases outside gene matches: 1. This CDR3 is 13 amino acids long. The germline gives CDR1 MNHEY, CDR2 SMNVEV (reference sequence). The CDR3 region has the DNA TGTGCCAGCAGTTTTGGGACAGGCTACGAGCAGTACTTC. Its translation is CASSFGTGYEQYF.

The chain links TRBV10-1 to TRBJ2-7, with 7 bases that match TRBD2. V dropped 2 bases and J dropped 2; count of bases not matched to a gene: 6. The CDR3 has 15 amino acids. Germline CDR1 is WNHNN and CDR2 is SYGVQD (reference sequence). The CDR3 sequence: CASSERASGTYEQYF. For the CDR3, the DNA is TGCGCCAGCAGTGAGAGGGCTAGCGGAACCTACGAGCAGTACTTC.

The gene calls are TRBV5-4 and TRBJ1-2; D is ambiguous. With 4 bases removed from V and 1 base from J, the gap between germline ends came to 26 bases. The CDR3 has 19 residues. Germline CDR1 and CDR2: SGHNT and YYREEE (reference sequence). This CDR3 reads CASSGLREDSASFNYGYTF. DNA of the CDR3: TGTGCCAGCAGCGGCCTAAGGGAGGACTCCGCGAGTTTTAACTATGGCTACACCTTC. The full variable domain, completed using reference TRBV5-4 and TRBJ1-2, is ETGVTQSPTHLIKTRGQQVTLRCSSQSGHNTVSWYQQALGQGPQFIFQYYREEENGRGNFPPRFSGLQFPNYSSELNVNALELDDSALYLCASSGLREDSASFNYGYTFGSGTRLTVV.

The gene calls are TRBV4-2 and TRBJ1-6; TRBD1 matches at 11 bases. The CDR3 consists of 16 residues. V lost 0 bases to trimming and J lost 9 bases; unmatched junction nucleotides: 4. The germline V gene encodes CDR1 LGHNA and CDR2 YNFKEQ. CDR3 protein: CASSQDPGTGGSPLHF. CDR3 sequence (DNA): TGTGCCAGCAGCCAAGATCCCGGGACAGGGGGTTCACCCCTCCACTTT.

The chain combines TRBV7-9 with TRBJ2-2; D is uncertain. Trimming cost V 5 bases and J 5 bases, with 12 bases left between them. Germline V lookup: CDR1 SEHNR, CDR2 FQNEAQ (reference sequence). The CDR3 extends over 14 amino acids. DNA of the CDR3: TGTGCCAGCAGCCGCCCGAGAAGAACCGGGGAGCTGTTTTTT. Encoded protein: CASSRPRRTGELFF. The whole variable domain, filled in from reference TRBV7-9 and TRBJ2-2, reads DTGVSQNPRHKITKRGQNVTFRCDPISEHNRLYWYRQTLGQGPEFLTYFQNEAQLEKSRLLSDRFSAERPKGSFSTLEIQRTEQGDSAMYLCASSRPRRTGELFFGEGSRLTVL.

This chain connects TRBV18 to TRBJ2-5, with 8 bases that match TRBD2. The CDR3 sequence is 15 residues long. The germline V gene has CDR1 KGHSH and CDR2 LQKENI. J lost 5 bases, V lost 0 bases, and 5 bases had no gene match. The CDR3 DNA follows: TGTGCCAGCTCACCACCGGCGGGAGGTCGGGAGACCCAGTACTTC. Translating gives CASSPPAGGRETQYF.

CDR3 bases: TGTGCCAGCAGTTACCAGGGACAGGGCTACGAGCAGTACTTC. Protein sequence: CASSYQGQGYEQYF. The chain employs TRBV6-5 and TRBJ2-7, with 9 bases lining up with TRBD1. Germline CDR1 is MNHEY and CDR2 is SVGAGI. The CDR3 has 14 residues. With V trimmed by 2 bases and J by 3 bases, 2 bases remained unmatched.

The CDR3 DNA sequence: TGTGCCAGCAGCTTGAGCCCGGGACAGATTTCCTACGAGCAGTACTTC. Its translation: CASSLSPGQISYEQYF. The chain joins TRBV5-5 to TRBJ2-7; 7 bases match TRBD1. Germline V gene lookup returns CDR1 SGHKS and CDR2 YYEKEE (reference sequence). The CDR3 is 16 residues long. V shed 1 base, J shed 1 base, and the junction held 8 bases outside the gene matches.

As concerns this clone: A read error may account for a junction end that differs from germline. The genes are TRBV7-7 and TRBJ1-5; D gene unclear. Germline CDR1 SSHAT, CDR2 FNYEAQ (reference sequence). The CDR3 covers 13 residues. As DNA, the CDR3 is TGTGCTAGCAGCTTAGGCCGGAATCAGCCCCAGCATTTT. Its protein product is CASSLGRNQPQHF.

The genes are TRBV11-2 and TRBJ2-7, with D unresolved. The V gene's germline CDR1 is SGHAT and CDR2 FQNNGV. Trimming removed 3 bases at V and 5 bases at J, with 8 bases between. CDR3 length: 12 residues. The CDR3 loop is CASSFTRNEQYF. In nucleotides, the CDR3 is TGTGCCAGCAGCTTTACGAGGAACGAGCAGTACTTC. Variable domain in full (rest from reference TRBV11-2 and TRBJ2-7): EAGVAQSPRYKIIEKRQSVAFWCNPISGHATLYWYQQILGQGPKLLIQFQNNGVVDDSQLPKDRFSAERLKGVDSTLKIQPAKLEDSAVYLCASSFTRNEQYFGPGTRLTVT.

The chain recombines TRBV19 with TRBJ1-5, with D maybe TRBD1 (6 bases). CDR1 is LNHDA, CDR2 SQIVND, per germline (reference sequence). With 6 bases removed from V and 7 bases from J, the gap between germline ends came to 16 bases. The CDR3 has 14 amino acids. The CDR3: CASRPTGMGQPQHF. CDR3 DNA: TGTGCCAGTAGGCCTACAGGGATGGGACAGCCCCAGCATTTT.